Listed here are 22 T cell receptor beta chains from one sample, sequenced in a study of T cells after yellow fever vaccination. MiXCR, applied by TCRdb to the 5' RACE reads, yields one record per CDR3 protein. The sample has fewer than 350,000 distinct CDR3 sequences, more than 8.5% seen once. The sample in question was PBMCs, obtained on the day of the first yellow fever vaccination. The source is a man between 18 and 35 years old who received the YFV17D yellow fever vaccine.

In its sample, this clonotype was seen a few times. This sequence joins TRBV7-2 and TRBJ2-2; D possibly matches TRBD1 or TRBD2 (5 bases each). Per germline, CDR1 SGHTA and CDR2 FQGNSA. This CDR3 is 16 amino acids long. The V gene lost 5 bases and the J gene lost 4 bases, with 17 bases spanning the gap. The CDR3 loop reads CASSARREMVTGELFF. The CDR3 DNA reads as TGTGCCAGCAGCGCACGCAGGGAGATGGTCACCGGGGAGCTGTTTTTT.

This chain joins TRBV7-9 and TRBJ2-5; no definite D call. Trimming left V 6 bases short and J 5 bases short, with 22 bases between. Per germline, CDR1 SEHNR and CDR2 FQNEAQ (reference sequence). This CDR3 contains 16 residues. The CDR3 sequence: CASSPLQLGKRETQYF. The CDR3, as DNA: TGTGCCAGCAGTCCTCTCCAGCTGGGAAAAAGGGAGACCCAGTACTTC.

This clonotype has more than one count but fewer than ten. The CDR3 region is CASSPRGSENEKLFF. The CDR3 DNA sequence: TGTGCCAGCTCACCGCGTGGGTCCGAAAATGAAAAACTGTTTTTT. This chain joins TRBV18 and TRBJ1-4; D unclear. The CDR3 spans 15 residues. CDR1 and CDR2 (germline): KGHSH, LQKENI. V lost 3 bases, J lost 5 bases, and 13 bases lay in between. The full variable domain, with the rest looked up from reference TRBV18 and TRBJ1-4, is NAGVMQNPRHLVRRRGQEARLRCSPMKGHSHVYWYRQLPEEGLKFMVYLQKENIIDESGMPKERFSAEFPKEGPSILRIQQVVRGDSAAYFCASSPRGSENEKLFFGSGTQLSVL.

This chain connects TRBV7-9 to TRBJ1-2; TRBD1 might be the D (5 bases). This CDR3 contains 14 residues. V lost 2 bases and J 5 bases, leaving 12 bases between the germline ends. Germline CDR1 and CDR2: SEHNR and FQNEAQ (reference sequence). The CDR3 protein is CASSLTGEIYGYTF. The CDR3 bases are TGTGCCAGCAGCTTAACAGGCGAGATATATGGCTACACCTTC.

V is TRBV5-1 and J is TRBJ2-1; 7 nucleotides match TRBD2. Germline CDR1 SGHRS, CDR2 YFSETQ. Losses at the gene ends were 4 bases for V and 1 base for J; bases not matched to a gene: 8. The CDR3 runs to 16 residues. CDR3 residues: CASSLLLAKSYNEQFF. CDR3 bases: TGCGCCAGCAGCCTACTACTAGCGAAGTCCTACAATGAGCAGTTCTTC.

In its sample, this clonotype was seen many times. V is TRBV7-2 and J is TRBJ1-1; D may be TRBD1 (5 bases). The germline V gene encodes CDR1 SGHTA and CDR2 FQGNSA. This CDR3 comprises 14 residues. V lost 5 bases and J 1 base, leaving 11 bases between the germline ends. In nucleotides, the CDR3 is TGTGCCAGCAGCCCCGGGGCGGCGAACACTGAAGCTTTCTTT. This translates into CASSPGAANTEAFF. The whole variable domain, filled in from reference TRBV7-2 and TRBJ1-1, reads GAGVSQSPSNKVTEKGKDVELRCDPISGHTALYWYRQSLGQGLEFLIYFQGNSAPDKSGLPSDRFSAERTGGSVSTLTIQRTQQEDSAVYLCASSPGAANTEAFFGQGTRLTVV.

This clonotype was picked up many times. V gene TRBV7-2 combines with J gene TRBJ2-5; TRBD2 agrees at 14 bases. CDR1 is SGHTA, CDR2 FQGNSA, per germline. V lost 5 bases, J lost 2 bases, and 7 bases stayed unmatched. This CDR3 spans 17 amino acids. The chain's CDR3 is CASSTGLAGAKQETQYF. For the CDR3, the DNA is TGTGCCAGCAGCACGGGACTAGCGGGGGCGAAACAAGAGACCCAGTACTTC.

There are a few counts of this clonotype. This chain connects TRBV6-5 to TRBJ2-1; possibly TRBD2 for D (6 bases). Germline CDR1 reads MNHEY; CDR2 reads SVGAGI. The CDR3 is made up of 13 amino acids. Trimming removed 4 bases from V and 4 bases from J, with 8 bases in between. The CDR3: CASSFGRYNEQFF. The DNA of the CDR3 is TGTGCCAGCAGTTTTGGGAGGTACAATGAGCAGTTCTTC.

This clonotype was seen a handful of times. The rearrangement joins TRBV6-2 or TRBV6-3 to TRBJ2-1; 8 bases line up with TRBD1. Germline V CDR1 and CDR2: MNHEY, SVGEGT. V was pared by 2 bases and J by 0 bases, with 0 bases of the junction left unmatched. CDR3 size: 15 residues. CDR3 amino acids: CASSYGQGSYNEQFF. The DNA for the CDR3 is TGTGCCAGCAGTTACGGACAGGGCTCCTACAATGAGCAGTTCTTC.

This clonotype was seen repeatedly, ten times or more. The chain couples TRBV18 to TRBJ2-3, with 8 bases aligning to TRBD1. Germline CDR1 reads KGHSH; CDR2 reads LQKENI. Losses at the gene ends were 5 bases for V and 6 bases for J; bases not matched to a gene: 16. The CDR3 runs to 17 residues. The DNA for the CDR3 is TGTGCCAGCTCATATCCGGAGTTGGGGACAGGAGTCGATACGCAGTATTTT. Translated: CASSYPELGTGVDTQYF.

This clonotype has just a few counts. The V call is TRBV4-2, the J call TRBJ2-7, with a tentative D call TRBD2 (5 bases). This CDR3 has 15 amino acids. With 0 bases removed from V and 4 bases from J, the gap between germline ends came to 13 bases. Germline CDR1 and CDR2: LGHNA and YNFKEQ. DNA for the CDR3: TGTGCCAGCAGCCAAGAGGGGAACCGCGGGTACGAGCAGTACTTC. Translated, it gives CASSQEGNRGYEQYF.

The rearrangement uses TRBV4-3 and TRBJ2-1, with TRBD2 identical over 8 bases. Trimming removed 1 base from V and 7 bases from J; junction bases left unmatched: 9. CDR3 length equals 16 residues. The germline V gene encodes CDR1 LGHNA and CDR2 YSLEER. The CDR3, as DNA: TGCGCCAGCAGCCAAGGGGGTTCAGCGGGGGTAAATGAGCAGTTCTTC. Residues: CASSQGGSAGVNEQFF.

The V and J genes are TRBV5-1 and TRBJ2-1; D gene ambiguous. The CDR3 sequence is 15 residues long. The germline V gene encodes CDR1 SGHRS and CDR2 YFSETQ. V shed 0 bases and J shed 0 bases, with 7 bases lying between them. CDR3: CASSLVGNSYNEQFF. Here the CDR3 DNA reads TGCGCCAGCAGCTTGGTGGGGAACTCCTACAATGAGCAGTTCTTC. Looking up the rest from reference TRBV5-1 and TRBJ2-1 gives the full variable domain: KAGVTQTPRYLIKTRGQQVTLSCSPISGHRSVSWYQQTPGQGLQFLFEYFSETQRNKGNFPGRFSGRQFSNSRSEMNVSTLELGDSALYLCASSLVGNSYNEQFFGPGTRLTVL.

This clonotype was counted a few times. The chain has TRBV15 and TRBJ2-1, with D unclear. V gave up 1 base and J gave up 5 bases, with 12 bases separating them. Germline-derived CDR1 and CDR2 are LNHNV and YYDKDF (reference sequence). The CDR3 runs to 15 residues. The CDR3 loop reads CATSRGQNSDNEQFF. CDR3 sequence (DNA): TGTGCCACCAGCAGAGGCCAGAACTCAGACAATGAGCAGTTCTTC.

There are many counts of this clonotype. The chain carries TRBV7-9 and TRBJ2-2; D perhaps matches TRBD1 (5 bases). The CDR3 sequence is 15 residues long. Deletions cut 6 bases from V and 0 bases from J, with 11 bases between. Germline assignment: CDR1 SEHNR and CDR2 FQNEAQ (reference sequence). CDR3 sequence: CASSLTATNTGELFF. The CDR3 DNA reads TGTGCCAGCAGTTTGACAGCTACGAACACCGGGGAGCTGTTTTTT.

The rearrangement links TRBV5-1 to TRBJ2-1, with D maybe TRBD1 (6 bases). The CDR3 contains 15 residues. Germline V gene sequence: CDR1 SGHRS, CDR2 YFSETQ. V was clipped by 0 bases and J by 7 bases, with 14 bases between them. The CDR3 DNA reads as TGCGCCAGCAGCTTGGGAAGTACAGGGTGGAATGAGCAGTTCTTC. It specifies CASSLGSTGWNEQFF.

In this sample, this clonotype turned up many times. V is TRBV9 and J is TRBJ1-4, with no clear D. V was clipped by 4 bases and J by 0 bases, with 10 bases between them. The CDR3 has 15 amino acids. Germline assignment: CDR1 SGDLS and CDR2 YYNGEE. The CDR3 bases are TGTGCCAGCAGCCCCTCAGTTGCAACTAATGAAAAACTGTTTTTT. It specifies CASSPSVATNEKLFF.

In DNA, the CDR3 is TGTGCCAGCAGACCAACAGGGGGCGCGGGTGGCTACACCTTC. Amino acids: CASRPTGGAGGYTF. The chain uses TRBV7-2 and TRBJ1-2, with 9 bases identical to TRBD1. The length of the CDR3 is 14 residues. After removal of 6 bases from V and 7 bases from J, the junction contained 9 bases not matched to a gene. Germline assignment: CDR1 SGHTA and CDR2 FQGNSA.

This clonotype showed up just a few times. The chain is built from TRBV7-6 and TRBJ2-2; no reliable D call. Trimming left V 3 bases short and J 1 base short, with 6 bases between. The germline CDR1 and CDR2 sequences are SGHVS and FNYEAQ. The CDR3 is 14 amino acids. The CDR3 protein is CASSFGMNTGELFF. DNA of the CDR3: TGTGCCAGCAGCTTTGGGATGAACACCGGGGAGCTGTTTTTT.

The rearrangement links TRBV14 to TRBJ1-6, with D unresolved. The length of the CDR3 is 14 residues. Trimming removed 4 bases from V and 5 bases from J, with 9 bases in between. Germline V lookup: CDR1 SGHDN, CDR2 FVKESK. The CDR3 region is CASSPAWNNSPLHF. The CDR3 DNA is TGTGCCAGCAGCCCTGCTTGGAATAATTCACCCCTCCACTTT.

This chain connects TRBV12-5 to TRBJ2-4; 10 nucleotides line up with TRBD1. V was clipped by 11 bases and J by 0 bases; unmatched bases: 16. CDR3 length equals 18 residues. The V gene's germline CDR1 is LGHNT and CDR2 FRNRAP. CDR3 region: CAPYDIPGQGLAKNIQYF. Written as DNA, the CDR3 is TGTGCTCCCTATGATATACCGGGACAGGGGCTAGCCAAAAACATTCAGTACTTC.

This clonotype came up a few times. The rearrangement uses TRBV19 and TRBJ2-6; 11 bases fit TRBD1. J lost 2 bases, V lost 6 bases, and 12 bases had no gene match. CDR1 is LNHDA and CDR2 is SQIVND in the germline V gene (reference sequence). The CDR3 has 19 amino acids. CDR3 region: CASRRDGQGAFTGANVLTF. In DNA form, the CDR3 reads TGTGCCAGTAGAAGGGATGGACAGGGGGCTTTTACTGGGGCCAACGTCCTGACTTTC.